These 5 T cell receptor beta chains share one sample of origin, sequenced in a study of T cell changes during pregnancy in multiple sclerosis. Data came from immunoSEQ multiplex PCR; TCRdb stores just in-frame clones and leaves some out. The sample includes 55,000 to 65,000 clones, 93% of them seen just once. Specimen: peripheral blood, collected after pregnancy. The source of these receptors is a female donor with multiple sclerosis, enrolled in a pregnancy study.

The V call is TRBV5-6, the J call TRBJ2-7; the match to TRBD1 covers 10 bases. J lost 5 bases, V lost 2 bases, and 4 bases had no gene match. Germline assignment: CDR1 SGHDT and CDR2 YYEEEE. The CDR3 contains 14 residues. CDR3 residues: CASSFGTGVDEQYF. The CDR3, as DNA: TGTGCCAGCAGCTTTGGGACAGGGGTCGACGAGCAGTACTTC.

The chain carries TRBV28 and TRBJ2-7; TRBD2 matches 8 bases. The CDR3 is made up of 15 amino acids. The germline CDR1 and CDR2 sequences are MDHEN and SYDVKM. Losses at the gene ends were 6 bases for V and 2 bases for J; bases not matched to a gene: 9. The CDR3 sequence: CASRYGGEGPYEQYF. DNA of the CDR3: TGTGCCAGCAGGTACGGGGGGGAGGGCCCCTACGAGCAGTACTTC.

A remark on this clone: One end of the junction does not line up with germline, which may come from a read error. The J gene is TRBJ2-3, the V gene TRBV7-7; TRBD2 matches at 7 bases. The CDR3 loop spans 14 amino acids. Germline V CDR1 and CDR2: SSHAT, FNYEAQ (reference sequence). The CDR3 loop reads CASSLAGGADTQYF. The CDR3 coding sequence is TGTGCTAGCAGCTTAGCGGGTGGAGCAGATACGCAGTATTTT.

The chain has TRBV6-5 and TRBJ2-7; 7 nucleotides agree with TRBD1. V lost 1 base to trimming and J lost 11 bases; unmatched junction nucleotides: 14. Looked up from germline, CDR1 is MNHEY and CDR2 is SVGAGI. The CDR3 runs 15 residues. The CDR3 region is CASSYFPGTDWEKYF. The CDR3 nucleotides read TGTGCCAGCAGTTACTTCCCCGGGACAGATTGGGAGAAGTACTTC.

J is TRBJ2-1 and V is TRBV5-1, with 12 bases that match TRBD2. The CDR3 sequence is 18 residues long. Per the germline V gene, CDR1 is SGHRS and CDR2 is YFSETQ. Trimming cost V 4 bases and J 7 bases; bases outside gene matches: 15. CDR3 sequence: CASSNTIPTSGSRNEQFF. In DNA, the CDR3 is TGCGCCAGCAGCAATACTATTCCGACTAGCGGGAGCCGAAATGAGCAGTTCTTC.